This note documents a single T cell receptor (beta chain) sequence. Authors' analysis steps: How many nucleated cells were present was estimated from reference gene primer amplification. The protocol was immunoSEQ multiplex PCR, while the TCRdb copy is restricted to in-frame clones and leaves out a portion. V, J and clone size are those of that table, while D and trimming were read from the DNA. Counted here are roughly 200,000 clones, roughly 86% occurring once; the ten biggest clones make up about 2.6%. This sample is drawn from a study of blood T cell repertoires in COVID-19. Study-wide background: Acute and convalescent COVID-19 specimens originated in the United States, Italy and Spain. Nucleic acid was either cDNA or gDNA, and it came from T cells, B-cell-depleted T cells, or PBMCs.

The source is a man aged 40-50 years with active or convalescent COVID-19. The specimen sequenced was peripheral blood.

CDR3 sequence (DNA): TGTGCCAGCAGCCAAGATGGGGACAGGGTCTACGAGCAGTACTTC. Protein sequence: CASSQDGDRVYEQYF. This chain uses TRBV4-2 with TRBJ2-7; 9 bases are shared with TRBD1. This CDR3 is 15 amino acids long. Germline trimming cut 0 bases from V and 3 bases from J; bases unmatched to any gene: 3. Germline CDR1 and CDR2: LGHNA and YNFKEQ.